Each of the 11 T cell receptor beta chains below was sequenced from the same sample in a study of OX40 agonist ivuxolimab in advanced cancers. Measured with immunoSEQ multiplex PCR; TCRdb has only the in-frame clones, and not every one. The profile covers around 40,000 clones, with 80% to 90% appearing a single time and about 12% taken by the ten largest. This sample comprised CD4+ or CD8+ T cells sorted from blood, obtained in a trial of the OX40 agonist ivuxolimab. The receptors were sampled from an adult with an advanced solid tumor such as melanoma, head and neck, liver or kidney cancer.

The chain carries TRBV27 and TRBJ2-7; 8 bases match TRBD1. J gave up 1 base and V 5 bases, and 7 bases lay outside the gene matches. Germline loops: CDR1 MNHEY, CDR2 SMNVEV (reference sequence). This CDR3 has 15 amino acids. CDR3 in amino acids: CASSPLGTGSYEQYF. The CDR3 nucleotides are TGTGCCAGCAGTCCCCTGGGGACAGGTTCCTACGAGCAGTACTTC.

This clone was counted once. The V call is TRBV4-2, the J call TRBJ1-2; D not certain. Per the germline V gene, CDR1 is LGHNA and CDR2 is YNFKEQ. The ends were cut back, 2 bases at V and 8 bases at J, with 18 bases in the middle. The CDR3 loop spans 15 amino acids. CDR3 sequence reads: CASSQKLHRAGGYTF. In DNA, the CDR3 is TGTGCCAGCAGCCAAAAGCTTCATCGGGCTGGCGGCTACACCTTC.

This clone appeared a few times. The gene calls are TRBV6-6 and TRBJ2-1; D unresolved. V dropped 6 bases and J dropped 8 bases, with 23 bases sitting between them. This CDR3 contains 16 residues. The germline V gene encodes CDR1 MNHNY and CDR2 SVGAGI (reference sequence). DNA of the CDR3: TGTGCCAGCAGACCCCTGGGCAGCGCCTCCCTCGATGAGCAGTTCTTC. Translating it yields CASRPLGSASLDEQFF.

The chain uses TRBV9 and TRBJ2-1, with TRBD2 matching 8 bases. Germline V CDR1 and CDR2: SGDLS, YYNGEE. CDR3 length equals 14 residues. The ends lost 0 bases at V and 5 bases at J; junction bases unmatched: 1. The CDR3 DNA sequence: TGTGCCAGCAGCGTAGTTAGCGGGGACAATGAGCAGTTCTTC. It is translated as CASSVVSGDNEQFF. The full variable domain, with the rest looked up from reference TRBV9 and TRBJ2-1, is DSGVTQTPKHLITATGQRVTLRCSPRSGDLSVYWYQQSLDQGLQFLIQYYNGEERAKGNILERFSAQQFPDLHSELNLSSLELGDSALYFCASSVVSGDNEQFFGPGTRLTVL.

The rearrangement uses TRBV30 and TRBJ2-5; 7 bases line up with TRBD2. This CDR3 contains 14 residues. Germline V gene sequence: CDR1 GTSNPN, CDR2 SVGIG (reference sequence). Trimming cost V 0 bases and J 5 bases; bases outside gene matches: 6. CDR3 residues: CAWSVHGGGETQYF. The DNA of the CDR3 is TGTGCCTGGAGTGTACATGGGGGAGGGGAGACCCAGTACTTC. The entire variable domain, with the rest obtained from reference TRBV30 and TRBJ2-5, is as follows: SQTIHQWPATLVQPVGSPLSLECTVEGTSNPNLYWYRQAAGRGLQLLFYSVGIGQISSEVPQNLSASRPQDRQFILSSKKLLLSDSGFYLCAWSVHGGGETQYFGPGTRLLVL.

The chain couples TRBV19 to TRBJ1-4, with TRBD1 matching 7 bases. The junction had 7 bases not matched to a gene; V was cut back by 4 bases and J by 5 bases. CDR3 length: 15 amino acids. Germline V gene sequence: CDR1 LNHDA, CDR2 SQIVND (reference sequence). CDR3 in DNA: TGTGCCAGTAGTAGGCCGGGACAGAGGAATGAAAAACTGTTTTTT. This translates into CASSRPGQRNEKLFF.

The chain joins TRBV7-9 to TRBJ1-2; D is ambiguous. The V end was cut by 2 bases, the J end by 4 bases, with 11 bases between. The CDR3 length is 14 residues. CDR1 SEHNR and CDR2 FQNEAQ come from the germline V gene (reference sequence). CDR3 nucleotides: TGTGCCAGCAGCTTAACCGACGGAAGCTATGGCTACACCTTC. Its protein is CASSLTDGSYGYTF.

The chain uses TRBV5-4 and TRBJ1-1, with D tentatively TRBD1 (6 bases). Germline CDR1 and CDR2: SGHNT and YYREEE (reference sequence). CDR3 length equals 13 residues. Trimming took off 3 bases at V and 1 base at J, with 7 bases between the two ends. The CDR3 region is CASSWGQNTEAFF. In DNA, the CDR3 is TGTGCCAGCAGCTGGGGACAGAACACTGAAGCTTTCTTT.

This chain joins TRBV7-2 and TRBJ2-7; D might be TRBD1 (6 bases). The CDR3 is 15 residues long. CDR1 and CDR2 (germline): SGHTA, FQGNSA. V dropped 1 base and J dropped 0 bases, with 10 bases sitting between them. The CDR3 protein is CASSLERDNSYEQYF. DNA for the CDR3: TGTGCCAGCAGCTTAGAGAGGGACAACTCCTACGAGCAGTACTTC.

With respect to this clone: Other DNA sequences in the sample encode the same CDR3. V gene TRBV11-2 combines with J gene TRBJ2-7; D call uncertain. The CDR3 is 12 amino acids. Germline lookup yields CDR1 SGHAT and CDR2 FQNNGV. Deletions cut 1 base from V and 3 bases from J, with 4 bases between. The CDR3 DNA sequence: TGTGCCAGCAGCTTAGGCAGCTACGAGCAGTACTTC. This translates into CASSLGSYEQYF.

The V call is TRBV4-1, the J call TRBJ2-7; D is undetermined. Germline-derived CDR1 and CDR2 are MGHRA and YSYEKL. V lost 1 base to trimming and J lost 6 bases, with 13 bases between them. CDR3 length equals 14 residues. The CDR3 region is CASSQASVRSEQYF. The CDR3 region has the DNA TGCGCCAGCAGCCAAGCTAGTGTTCGGTCCGAGCAGTACTTC.